Below, 10 T cell receptor beta chains from the same sample are listed, as sequenced in a study of graft-versus-host responses after intestinal transplantation. These receptors' antigens are unknown. Using immunoSEQ multiplex PCR, the repertoire was profiled, and TCRdb retains in-frame clones only, with some absent. The sample holds some 90,000 clones, just over 90% seen once. The sequencing here drew on unstimulated CD8+ T cells sorted from spleen or lymph node cells, taken before intestinal transplant. The receptor source for this set is a human donor who received an intestinal transplant.

This rearrangement joins TRBV5-6 to TRBJ1-1; 7 bases line up with TRBD1. The J segment lost 6 bases and the V segment lost 3 bases, leaving 11 bases of the junction unmatched. This CDR3 has 15 residues. CDR1 and CDR2 (germline): SGHDT, YYEEEE. The CDR3 sequence: CASSYGQAIGAEAFF. CDR3 DNA: TGTGCCAGCAGCTACGGACAGGCCATAGGCGCTGAAGCTTTCTTT.

V gene TRBV4-1 combines with J gene TRBJ1-2; 7 bases align to TRBD1. V lost 0 bases and J lost 4; bases outside the gene matches: 5. Germline CDR1 reads MGHRA; CDR2 reads YSYEKL. The CDR3 loop spans 15 amino acids. The CDR3 DNA reads as TGCGCCAGCAGCCAAGATGAGGGGGCGAGCTATGGCTACACCTTC. As protein: CASSQDEGASYGYTF.

V and J are TRBV7-6 and TRBJ2-3, with a possible D match to TRBD1 (5 bases). The CDR3 has 14 residues. Germline CDR1 is SGHVS and CDR2 is FNYEAQ. Trimming removed 1 base from V and 3 bases from J, with 8 bases in between. CDR3 sequence reads: CASSLGGITDTQYF. Written as DNA, the CDR3 is TGTGCCAGCAGCTTAGGGGGCATTACAGATACGCAGTATTTT.

V and J are TRBV7-9 and TRBJ2-7, with D perhaps TRBD1 (5 bases). The germline CDR1 and CDR2 sequences are SEHNR and FQNEAQ (reference sequence). The CDR3 runs to 15 residues. Deletions cut 2 bases from V and 3 bases from J, with 14 bases between. CDR3 in amino acids: CASSLTQDIFYEQYF. For the CDR3, the DNA is TGTGCCAGCAGCTTAACCCAGGACATATTCTACGAGCAGTACTTC.

The rearrangement links TRBV4-1 to TRBJ2-7; D is perhaps TRBD2 (5 bases). V gave up 3 bases and J gave up 5 bases, with 20 bases separating them. CDR1 and CDR2 from the germline V gene are MGHRA and YSYEKL. The CDR3 extends over 16 amino acids. In DNA, the CDR3 is TGCGCCAGCAGCCAGTGGTTATGGGAGCCCCCACACGAGCAGTACTTC. Translation gives CASSQWLWEPPHEQYF.

V usage is TRBV9 and J usage is TRBJ2-7; 10 positions agree with TRBD2. The germline CDR1 and CDR2 sequences are SGDLS and YYNGEE. The CDR3 contains 15 residues. The V segment lost 4 bases and the J segment 2 bases; nucleotides outside the gene matches: 6. The CDR3 spells CASSTLAGEAYEQYF. CDR3 DNA sequence: TGTGCCAGCAGCACTCTAGCGGGAGAGGCCTACGAGCAGTACTTC.

V gene TRBV11-2 combines with J gene TRBJ2-1; no reliable D call. There are 14 residues in the CDR3. V lost 0 bases to trimming and J lost 10 bases, with 13 bases between them. The germline V gene encodes CDR1 SGHAT and CDR2 FQNNGV. For the CDR3, the DNA is TGTGCCAGCAGCTTAGAGAGCGCTTCGGTCGAGCAGTTCTTC. Its protein is CASSLESASVEQFF.

V usage is TRBV19 and J usage is TRBJ2-1; perhaps TRBD2 as D (6 bases). The germline V gene encodes CDR1 LNHDA and CDR2 SQIVND (reference sequence). Trimming cost V 2 bases and J 2 bases, with 13 bases left between them. The CDR3 runs to 16 residues. The CDR3 DNA sequence: TGTGCCAGTAGTATATTCGGGGGTTTGGCCTACAATGAGCAGTTCTTC. Its translation is CASSIFGGLAYNEQFF.

The chain is built from TRBV6-6 and TRBJ1-6; 11 nucleotides line up with TRBD1. The CDR3 consists of 14 residues. V shed 6 bases and J 9 bases; nucleotides not matched to a gene: 4. CDR1 and CDR2 from the germline V gene are MNHNY and SVGAGI (reference sequence). The CDR3 sequence: CASSPDRGPSPLHF. CDR3 DNA sequence: TGTGCCAGCAGCCCGGACAGGGGGCCTTCACCCCTCCACTTT.

The CDR3 nucleotides are TGTGCCAGCAGTGTACGGGGGGAATACGACGAGCAGTACTTC. Residues: CASSVRGEYDEQYF. This chain connects TRBV6-1 to TRBJ2-7; 7 bases agree with TRBD2. The V segment lost 4 bases and the J segment 5 bases; nucleotides outside the gene matches: 8. The length of the CDR3 is 14 residues. CDR1 and CDR2 from the germline V gene are MNHNS and SASEGT.